This T cell receptor (beta chain) was retrieved from a study of cytomegalovirus exposure and HLA in healthy donors. For the study at large: The 120 validation repertoires used the same platform as the roughly 700 first-cohort repertoires (as reported by a later analysis).

Study findings and constraints: Listed as cytomegalovirus-associated were 150 to 200 TCR beta chains. Both high specificity and high sensitivity reportedly marked the classifier's diagnosis of cytomegalovirus status.

This clone was counted a single time. No antigen is known for it. While the first cohort had over 650 subjects, the donors belonged to the separate validation cohort of roughly 130 subjects. Sequencing was performed with immunoSEQ multiplex PCR; in TCRdb, only in-frame clones are kept and a portion is missing. This sample has more than 95,000 clones; roughly 89% occur once, and the top ten carry approximately 1.1%. Per germline, CDR1 MNHEY and CDR2 SVGAGI. This CDR3 is built from 16 residues. Trimming at V came to 4 bases and at J to 7 bases, leaving 12 bases not matched to a gene. The origin of this receptor is a woman under 30 in good health and CMV-seronegative. The V and J genes are TRBV6-5 and TRBJ2-2, with 7 bases identical to TRBD1. The source material was PBMCs. CDR3 coding DNA: TGTGCCAGCAGTTTCTTATCCGGGACAGCGGACGGGGAGCTGTTTTTT. It yields the protein CASSFLSGTADGELFF.